This is a list of T cell receptor beta chains from one sample in a study of blood T cell repertoires in COVID-19. Using immunoSEQ multiplex PCR, the repertoire was profiled, and TCRdb retains in-frame clones only, with some absent. The repertoire holds tens of thousands of clones, with about four fifths as singletons. Sequencing was performed on peripheral blood. Receptors originate from a man aged 50 to 60 with acute or convalescent COVID-19. The CDR3 runs from the conserved cysteine through the conserved F or W. A D gene is named only where the DNA matches it firmly. Clone size is given for some rows only: seen once, a few or many times, or a class if the clone is expanded.

TGTGCCAGCAGTTACTCGAGCAGGGCTTACGAGCAGTACTTC | CASSYSSRAYEQYF | TRBV6-6 | once | . | TRBJ2-7
TGTGCCAGCAGCTTGCCGGGTTCGTATAATTCACCCCTCCACTTT | CASSLPGSYNSPLHF | TRBV5-4 | few | . | TRBJ1-6
TGCGCCAGCAATCCGGGGAAGGACCCTAATACAGAAGCTTTCTTT | CASNPGKDPNTEAFF | TRBV5-1 | . | . | TRBJ1-1
TGTGCCAGCAGCCGCTGGAGGAATAGCAATCAGCCCCAGCATTTT | CASSRWRNSNQPQHF | TRBV7-8 | . | . | TRBJ1-5
TGTGCCAGCAGCTCAAGGGTCGGGGAGGGCCGGTATGAGCAGTTCTTC | CASSSRVGEGRYEQFF | TRBV11-1 | few | TRBD2 | TRBJ2-1
TGTGCCAGCAGCTTAGAGGGGGGGCCCGACGAGCAGTACTTC | CASSLEGGPDEQYF | TRBV7-3 | few | . | TRBJ2-7
TGTGCCACCAAGCGGGGGGGCTTTCAAGAGACCCAGTACTTC | CATKRGGFQETQYF | TRBV11-2 | . | TRBD2 | TRBJ2-5
TGTGCCAGCAGCCAAGATCCGCCTAGCGGGGGTCTGTACAATGAGCAGTTCTTC | CASSQDPPSGGLYNEQFF | TRBV3-1/TRBV3-2 | . | TRBD2 | TRBJ2-1
TGTGCCAGCAGTGACGGGACTAGCGGGAACAATGAGCAGTTCTTC | CASSDGTSGNNEQFF | TRBV6-4 | . | TRBD2 | TRBJ2-1
TGTGCCAGCAGCCCCGGAGGAGGGGGGGCCTACGAGCAGTACTTC | CASSPGGGGAYEQYF | TRBV7-3 | . | . | TRBJ2-7
TGTGCCAGCAGCTTGTACAGGGCTGGCTACACCTTC | CASSLYRAGYTF | TRBV5-5 | . | . | TRBJ1-2
TGCGCCAGCAGCTTGGTACGACAGGGGGGCTCCTACAATGAGCAGTTCTTC | CASSLVRQGGSYNEQFF | TRBV5-1 | . | TRBD1 | TRBJ2-1
TGTGCCAGCAGTAAGGACTATTTGGGGGAGACCCAGTACTTC | CASSKDYLGETQYF | TRBV6-5 | . | . | TRBJ2-5
TGTGCCAGCAGCTTGGTTGCGGGGGGAACCGGGGAGCTGTTTTTT | CASSLVAGGTGELFF | TRBV5-5 | . | TRBD2 | TRBJ2-2
TGTGCCTGGAGTCCCGGACTAGGAAGTTACGAGCAGTACTTC | CAWSPGLGSYEQYF | TRBV30 | . | TRBD2 | TRBJ2-7
TGTGCCAGTCAGACTAGCTCAAGCTCCTACGAGCAGTACTTC | CASQTSSSSYEQYF | TRBV19 | . | TRBD2 | TRBJ2-7
TGTGCCAGCAGTTACTCATCGCCGGTGAATCAGCCCCAGCATTTT | CASSYSSPVNQPQHF | TRBV6-6 | . | . | TRBJ1-5
TGTGCCAGCAGTGAATGGGCAGGGGGGAACTATGGCTACACCTTC | CASSEWAGGNYGYTF | TRBV6-1 | . | TRBD1 | TRBJ1-2
TGTGCCAGCAGCTCTAACACCGGGACACCGAAAAAAATCTTCTACAATGAGCAGTTCTTC | CASSSNTGTPKKIFYNEQFF | TRBV7-8 | once | . | TRBJ2-1
TGTGCCAGCACCGCCCCTAGGAGCTCCTACGAGCAGTACTTC | CASTAPRSSYEQYF | TRBV2 | . | . | TRBJ2-7
TGTGCCAGCAGCCCTACCGGGACTACAAGAAGCTCCTACGAGCAGTACTTC | CASSPTGTTRSSYEQYF | TRBV7-2 | once | TRBD2 | TRBJ2-7
TGTGCCAGCAGTGAAATCTCCGGGACATACTACGAGCAGTACTTC | CASSEISGTYYEQYF | TRBV7-9 | . | . | TRBJ2-7
TGTGCCAGCAGCCAAGGTGCGTCCACTGAAGCTTTCTTT | CASSQGASTEAFF | TRBV14 | . | . | TRBJ1-1
TGTGCCATCAGCGAACGGGACAGGTTCTACGAGCAGTACTTC | CAISERDRFYEQYF | TRBV10-3 | . | TRBD1 | TRBJ2-7
TGTGCCAGCAGCTTTGAAGACAGTGGCTACACCTTC | CASSFEDSGYTF | TRBV7-9 | once | . | TRBJ1-2
TGTGCCAGTAGTGCCCCGGGAAATGAAAAACTGTTTTTT | CASSAPGNEKLFF | TRBV19 | . | . | TRBJ1-4
TGTGCCTGGAGGAACAGGGTCCCCAATCAGCCCCAGCATTTT | CAWRNRVPNQPQHF | TRBV30 | . | . | TRBJ1-5
TGTGCCAGCAGCTTAAGACTAGCGGAGCTAAATGAGCAGTTCTTC | CASSLRLAELNEQFF | TRBV7-3 | . | TRBD2 | TRBJ2-1
TGCGCCAGCAGCTTGGATGCGACTAGCACAGATACGCAGTATTTT | CASSLDATSTDTQYF | TRBV5-1 | . | . | TRBJ2-3
TGTGCCAGCAGCCCCTCATCGGGGGGGAGCGAGCAGTACTTC | CASSPSSGGSEQYF | TRBV11-3 | . | TRBD2 | TRBJ2-7
TGTGCCAGCAGTCAGACAGGGGAGCGATCACCCCTCCACTTT | CASSQTGERSPLHF | TRBV27 | . | TRBD1 | TRBJ1-6
TGTGCCAGCAGCTCTACAGGGGGCGTGGAAGCTTTCTTT | CASSSTGGVEAFF | TRBV7-3 | few | TRBD1 | TRBJ1-1
TGTGCCAGCAGTTCCCGGGGACAGGGTAACACTGAAGCTTTCTTT | CASSSRGQGNTEAFF | TRBV6-6 | . | TRBD1 | TRBJ1-1
TGTGCCAGCAGCTTGGCGGGGGGCGTCACAGATACGCAGTATTTT | CASSLAGGVTDTQYF | TRBV5-4 | . | . | TRBJ2-3
TGTGCCAGCTCACCGGGCGGGAGCTACGAGCAGTACTTC | CASSPGGSYEQYF | TRBV18 | few | TRBD2 | TRBJ2-7
TGTGCCAGCAGCTTGCTAGGGGTCTCCTACGAGCAGTACTTC | CASSLLGVSYEQYF | TRBV7-9 | few | . | TRBJ2-7
TGTGCCAGCAGCCCGGGACAGGGTTATGAAAAACTGTTTTTT | CASSPGQGYEKLFF | TRBV7-9 | once | TRBD1 | TRBJ1-4
TGTGCCAGCAGCAAGGGACTAGCGGGAGAAAGCGAGCAGTACTTC | CASSKGLAGESEQYF | TRBV11-2 | few | TRBD2 | TRBJ2-7
TGTGCCAGCAGTTTAACAGGGATTGGGAACAATGAGCAGTTCTTC | CASSLTGIGNNEQFF | TRBV27 | . | . | TRBJ2-1
TGTGCCAGCAGCCCCAGGACTAGCGGAACCGGGGAGCTGTTTTTT | CASSPRTSGTGELFF | TRBV7-2 | . | TRBD2 | TRBJ2-2
TGTGCCAGCAGCCCTCGACAGGGTAGGGTCTTAGAGCAGTACTTC | CASSPRQGRVLEQYF | TRBV27 | . | TRBD1 | TRBJ2-7
TGTGCCAGCAGCGCCGGGACAGCCACGGCCGGTGAGACCCAGTACTTC | CASSAGTATAGETQYF | TRBV5-8 | . | TRBD1 | TRBJ2-5
TGTGCCAGCAGTTATGGACGGGGCACTGAAGCTTTCTTT | CASSYGRGTEAFF | TRBV6-5 | . | . | TRBJ1-1
TGTGCCAGCTCCCCAGGGGGTTACGAGCAGTACTTC | CASSPGGYEQYF | TRBV5-4 | . | TRBD1 | TRBJ2-7